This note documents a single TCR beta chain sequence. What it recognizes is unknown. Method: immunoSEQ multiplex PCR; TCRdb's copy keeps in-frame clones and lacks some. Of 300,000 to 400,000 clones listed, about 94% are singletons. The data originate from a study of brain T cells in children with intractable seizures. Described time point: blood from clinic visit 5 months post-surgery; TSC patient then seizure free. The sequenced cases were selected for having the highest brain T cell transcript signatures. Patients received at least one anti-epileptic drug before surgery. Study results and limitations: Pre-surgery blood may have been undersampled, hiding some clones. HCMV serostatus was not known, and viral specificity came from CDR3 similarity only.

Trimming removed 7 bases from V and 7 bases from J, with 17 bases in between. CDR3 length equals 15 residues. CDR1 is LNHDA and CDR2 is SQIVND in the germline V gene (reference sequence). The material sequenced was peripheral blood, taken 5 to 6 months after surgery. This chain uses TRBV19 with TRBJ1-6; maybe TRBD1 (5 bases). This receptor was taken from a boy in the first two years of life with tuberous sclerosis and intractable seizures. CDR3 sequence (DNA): TGTGCCAGTAAATCCGGGGGGTTACCCAATTCACCCCTCCACTTT. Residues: CASKSGGLPNSPLHF.